This is a list of T cell receptor beta chains from one sample in a study of T cell repertoires in cytomegalovirus infection. For these TCRs, the target antigens are not known. TCRdb ran MiXCR on the reads and lists one entry per CDR3 protein. The sample gives about 110,000 distinct CDR3 sequences, 35% to 50% of which show up once; about two thirds is in the top ten. The sequencing used CD8+ T cells from cultured PBMCs, collected from culture after CMV antigen stimulation. Every receptor here comes from a human donor in good health (CMV status not recorded). Some clones in this sample may be carry-over from other donors' samples. The conserved cysteine and the conserved F or W are not part of the CDR3 here. The D gene is left open where the match is weak.

d_call	v_call	j_call	cdr3_aa
-	TRBV2	TRBJ2-3	ASSELYQATDTQY
TRBD1	TRBV7-6	TRBJ2-5	ASSSQGLNWH
-	TRBV30	TRBJ1-1	AWRFSENTEAF
TRBD1	TRBV2	TRBJ1-2	ASSEWTGKHYGYT
TRBD1	TRBV7-2	TRBJ1-2	ASSSGPGQIYGYT
-	TRBV6-5	TRBJ2-1	ASSPQGDNEQF
-	TRBV5-4	TRBJ2-4	ASGNSYENIQY
-	TRBV19	TRBJ1-3	ASSVTGTAGNTIY
-	TRBV20-1	TRBJ2-7	SAPRDHSYEQY
-	TRBV7-2	TRBJ2-7	ASSGAGTSYEQY
-	TRBV25-1	TRBJ2-3	ASGRFRDTQY
-	TRBV4-1	TRBJ2-2	ASSQESWEILNTGELF
TRBD2	TRBV6-6	TRBJ2-3	ASGAGGMADTQY
-	TRBV5-1	TRBJ2-1	ASSSATGTLYNEEQF
-	TRBV25-1	TRBJ1-5	ASSGQYNQPQH
TRBD1	TRBV4-1	TRBJ2-3	ASSPPGGQITDTQY
TRBD2	TRBV7-2	TRBJ2-1	ASRPTSGGVYEQF
-	TRBV5-5	TRBJ2-7	ASSLGRYEQY
TRBD2	TRBV7-8	TRBJ2-7	ASSFSGLAGAEQY
-	TRBV7-4	TRBJ1-5	ASTYGGNQPQH
-	TRBV7-6	TRBJ1-5	ASSNQGGPQH
TRBD1	TRBV10-3	TRBJ2-7	AISEFPGDRDEQY
-	TRBV7-2	TRBJ2-5	ASSLLWGRETQY
-	TRBV7-2	TRBJ1-2	ASSDRAGIGGYGYT
TRBD1	TRBV24-1	TRBJ1-2	ATSALSPGQGAAYT
-	TRBV28	TRBJ1-1	ASSPLSLGDTEAF
-	TRBV4-2	TRBJ1-5	ASSQVPGVALNQPQH
TRBD2	TRBV7-8	TRBJ2-3	ASSQRLAFPDTQY
TRBD1	TRBV29-1	TRBJ1-4	SVLPGQGEEKLF